The 18 T cell receptor beta chains below come from one sample, sequenced in a study of chemoradiotherapy in HPV16-positive cancers. The table came from immunoSEQ multiplex PCR; TCRdb's copy has only in-frame clones and leaves some out. The table has under 750 clones, 88% seen once. Sequences were derived from tumor tissue, sampled from a patient who underwent chemoradiotherapy. These receptors all stem from a human donor with HPV-associated anogenital cancer.

The V gene is TRBV12-5, the J gene TRBJ2-5; TRBD2 matches 8 bases. TRBJ2-7 matches the DNA end more closely, so the J call is doubtful. Germline values: CDR1 LGHNT, CDR2 FRNRAP. The CDR3 loop spans 13 amino acids. CDR3 in amino acids: CASGGTRNYEQYF. CDR3 bases: TGTGCTAGTGGGGGGACTAGGAACTACGAGCAGTACTTC.

This chain connects TRBV12-5 to TRBJ1-1; 7 bases are a match to TRBD1. This CDR3 has 15 amino acids. Germline values: CDR1 LGHNT, CDR2 FRNRAP. The V segment lost 1 base and the J segment 7 bases; nucleotides outside the gene matches: 9. The CDR3 is CASGLGLGGDSEAFF. DNA of the CDR3: TGTGCTAGTGGTTTGGGGTTAGGCGGGGACAGTGAAGCTTTCTTT. Together with reference TRBV12-5 and TRBJ1-1, the CDR3 gives the full variable domain: DARVTQTPRHKVTEMGQEVTMRCQPILGHNTVFWYRQTMMQGLELLAYFRNRAPLDDSGMPKDRFSAEMPDATLATLKIQPSEPRDSAVYFCASGLGLGGDSEAFFGQGTRLTVV.

The chain has TRBV28 and TRBJ1-2, with a tentative D call TRBD1 (5 bases). The V gene's germline CDR1 is MDHEN and CDR2 SYDVKM. Trimming removed 6 bases from V and 8 bases from J, with 16 bases in between. The CDR3 length is 13 residues. The chain's CDR3 is CASRTGGGDGYTF. In DNA form, the CDR3 reads TGTGCCAGCAGAACAGGTGGAGGAGACGGCTACACCTTC.

This clone was detected only once. The rearrangement joins TRBV9 to TRBJ1-6, with 10 bases matching TRBD1. The CDR3 covers 14 residues. V lost 4 bases to trimming and J lost 9 bases; unmatched junction nucleotides: 4. Germline CDR1 is SGDLS and CDR2 is YYNGEE. CDR3 loop: CASSPDRGSSPLHF. The CDR3 region has the DNA TGTGCCAGCAGCCCGGACAGGGGGAGTTCACCCCTCCACTTT.

The CDR3 nucleotides are TGTGCCAGCAGCTTTTGGGAGCTGTTTTTT. Translated, it gives CASSFWELFF. The rearrangement uses TRBV5-8 and TRBJ2-2; the D is unclear. The germline V gene encodes CDR1 SGHTS and CDR2 YDEGEE. CDR3 size: 10 residues. Trimming shortened V by 2 bases and J by 9 bases, and 2 bases separated the two germline ends.

This clone was seen a handful of times. The rearrangement links TRBV6-5 to TRBJ1-4; D gene unclear. CDR1 is MNHEY, CDR2 SVGAGI, per germline. CDR3 length: 13 amino acids. V dropped 6 bases and J dropped 8 bases, with 13 bases sitting between them. The CDR3 DNA sequence: TGTGCCAGCAGCCCGGTGGTATGGGAAAAACTGTTTTTT. This gives the protein CASSPVVWEKLFF.

This clone was counted a single time. This chain uses TRBV9 with TRBJ2-7, with 9 bases matching TRBD2. This CDR3 region has 16 residues. The germline gives CDR1 SGDLS, CDR2 YYNGEE. Unmatched junction bases numbered 10, after V lost 3 bases and J lost 3 bases. CDR3 nucleotides: TGTGCCAGCAGCGCCTTCGGAGGGACTAGCAGCTACGAGCAGTACTTC. It is translated as CASSAFGGTSSYEQYF.

The chain couples TRBV5-3 to TRBJ1-1; possibly TRBD1 for D (5 bases). TRBV5-3 is annotated as an ORF whose role is uncertain. Trimming shortened V by 5 bases and J by 3 bases, and 20 bases separated the two germline ends. CDR3 length: 16 amino acids. CDR3 residues: CARRWGRCWYDTEAFF. CDR3 in DNA: TGTGCCAGAAGATGGGGACGTTGCTGGTATGACACTGAAGCTTTCTTT.

The chain joins TRBV7-3 to TRBJ1-2; tentatively, D is TRBD1 (5 bases). CDR1 is SGHTA, CDR2 FQGTGA, per germline. This CDR3 region has 15 residues. V lost 0 bases, J lost 4 bases, and 12 bases lay in between. The CDR3 bases are TGTGCCAGCAGCTTAACGTCTGGCCAGGGCTATGGCTACACCTTC. Encoded protein: CASSLTSGQGYGYTF.

The V call is TRBV18, the J call TRBJ2-1, with 10 bases that match TRBD2. Germline assignment: CDR1 KGHSH and CDR2 LQKENI. The CDR3 contains 13 residues. V was pared by 10 bases and J by 4 bases, with 4 bases of the junction left unmatched. The CDR3 nucleotides read TGTGCCACCAGGACTAGCGGTTACAATGAGCAGTTCTTC. It specifies CATRTSGYNEQFF.

The chain has TRBV15 and TRBJ2-6, with D perhaps matching TRBD2 (5 bases). The CDR3 sequence is 17 residues long. Germline loops: CDR1 LNHNV, CDR2 YYDKDF (reference sequence). V was pared by 0 bases and J by 1 base, with 10 bases between. The CDR3 region is CATSREGRTSGANVLTF. The CDR3 DNA follows: TGTGCCACCAGCAGAGAAGGGCGGACTTCTGGGGCCAACGTCCTGACTTTC.

Here the CDR3 reads CASSSWTGDGETQYF. CDR3 DNA: TGTGCCAGCTCCTCCTGGACGGGAGATGGGGAGACCCAGTACTTC. This chain links TRBV9 with TRBJ2-5; TRBD2 might be the D (6 bases). The CDR3 runs to 15 residues. V was clipped by 7 bases and J by 5 bases, with 21 bases between them. Germline CDR1 reads SGDLS; CDR2 reads YYNGEE.

This chain uses TRBV7-3 with TRBJ2-5, with D maybe TRBD1 (8 bases). CDR1 is SGHTA, CDR2 FQGTGA, per germline. The CDR3 runs 14 residues. V was trimmed by 5 bases and J by 4 bases, leaving 14 bases between them. CDR3 DNA: TGTGCCAGCAGCCTTACAGGGGGGGGAGAGACCCAGTACTTC. It is translated as CASSLTGGGETQYF. Full variable domain (rest looked up from reference TRBV7-3 and TRBJ2-5): GAGVSQTPSNKVTEKGKYVELRCDPISGHTALYWYRQSLGQGPEFLIYFQGTGAADDSGLPNDRFFAVRPEGSVSTLKIQRTERGDSAVYLCASSLTGGGETQYFGPGTRLLVL.

V gene TRBV7-3 combines with J gene TRBJ2-1, with a tentative D call TRBD1 (6 bases). V lost 5 bases and J 10 bases, leaving 18 bases between the germline ends. The CDR3 loop spans 14 amino acids. Germline V gene lookup returns CDR1 SGHTA and CDR2 FQGTGA. In DNA, the CDR3 is TGTGCCAGCAGCCTACCACAGGGATCTTACGAGCAGTTCTTC. Its translation is CASSLPQGSYEQFF.

V and J are TRBV27 and TRBJ2-7, with D perhaps TRBD2 (6 bases). The V and J ends lost 7 bases and 0 bases respectively, with 13 bases between them. The germline gives CDR1 MNHEY, CDR2 SMNVEV (reference sequence). The CDR3 length is 14 residues. CDR3 nucleotides: TGTGCCAGCATTTCTGGGGGGAACTCCTACGAGCAGTACTTC. Translating it yields CASISGGNSYEQYF.

The genes are TRBV4-2 and TRBJ2-3, with a possible D match to TRBD2 (5 bases). Germline V gene lookup returns CDR1 LGHNA and CDR2 YNFKEQ. This CDR3 contains 14 residues. Between the trimmed V and J ends, which lost 0 bases and 10 bases, there was a span of 14 bases. As DNA, the CDR3 is TGTGCCAGCAGCCAAGATCTAGCCCTAAGGGCGCAGTATTTT. Its translation is CASSQDLALRAQYF.

The chain uses TRBV28 and TRBJ1-3; D gene ambiguous. The germline V gene encodes CDR1 MDHEN and CDR2 SYDVKM. V was pared by 0 bases and J by 0 bases, with 9 bases between. The CDR3 sequence is 16 residues long. CDR3 region: CASSLWVAVSGNTIYF. DNA for the CDR3: TGTGCCAGCAGTTTATGGGTGGCGGTCTCTGGAAACACCATATATTTT.

The rearrangement links TRBV10-1 to TRBJ2-3; 8 bases agree with TRBD2. The junction had 6 bases not matched to a gene; V was cut back by 4 bases and J by 6 bases. Looked up from germline, CDR1 is WNHNN and CDR2 is SYGVQD (reference sequence). The CDR3 is made up of 14 amino acids. For the CDR3, the DNA is TGCGCCAGCAGTGGTGGCGGGAGGTCCGATACGCAGTATTTT. It is translated as CASSGGGRSDTQYF.